The 5 T cell receptor beta chains listed next were all sequenced from one sample in a study of prognosis after radiotherapy for stage I lung cancer. Two-round multiplex PCR, the amplification method, yielded TCR beta CDR3 from genomic DNA. Round one of PCR was performed, and it used primers specific to each TRBV and TRBJ gene. TCRdb reprocessed the multiplex PCR reads with MiXCR, giving one entry per CDR3 protein. The table has 13,000 to 15,000 distinct CDR3 sequences, 55% to 70% seen once; the top ten hold roughly 24%. The specimen was PBMCs, collected before or after stereotactic body radiation therapy (not recorded which). The receptors shown here come from a donor at least 50 years old with non-small cell lung cancer.

V usage is TRBV7-8 and J usage is TRBJ2-7, with 7 nucleotides matching TRBD1. CDR3 length: 15 amino acids. Unmatched junction bases numbered 9, after V lost 5 bases and J lost 2 bases. Germline V lookup: CDR1 SGHVS, CDR2 FQNEAQ. CDR3 bases: TGTGCCAGCAGCCCTAGACAGGGCTCCACCTACGAGCAGTACTTC. It encodes CASSPRQGSTYEQYF.

This clonotype was detected once. The J gene is TRBJ2-7, the V gene TRBV7-2; a weak D match, TRBD1 (5 bases). Trimming cost V 6 bases and J 4 bases, with 13 bases left between them. The CDR3 loop spans 13 amino acids. Looked up from germline, CDR1 is SGHTA and CDR2 is FQGNSA. CDR3 coding DNA: TGTGCCAGCAGGACTCAGGGATCGTACGAGCAGTACTTC. Protein sequence: CASRTQGSYEQYF.

J is TRBJ2-3 and V is TRBV27, with 10 bases that match TRBD2. This CDR3 is built from 14 residues. Looked up from germline, CDR1 is MNHEY and CDR2 is SMNVEV (reference sequence). The V gene end was trimmed by 6 bases and the J gene end by 5 bases; junction bases not matched to a gene: 5. This CDR3 is CASRSGREGDTQYF. CDR3 DNA: TGTGCCAGCAGGAGCGGGAGGGAGGGAGATACGCAGTATTTT.

This clonotype is medium-sized. The rearrangement uses TRBV19 and TRBJ1-5; D is perhaps TRBD1 (5 bases). CDR1 LNHDA and CDR2 SQIVND come from the germline V gene (reference sequence). V was shortened by 3 bases and J by 6 bases, with 21 bases between the two germline ends. The CDR3 loop spans 17 amino acids. Written as DNA, the CDR3 is TGTGCCAGTAGTATGGATGAGGGGAGAGGTGTGGTTCAGCCCCAGCATTTT. Translation gives CASSMDEGRGVVQPQHF.

About this clonotype: A far larger clone is just one base off, so this is likely a read error. The chain combines TRBV6-1 with TRBJ2-7, with D perhaps matching TRBD1 (7 bases). The J call may be wrong; the DNA end is better matched by TRBJ2-1. CDR1 is MNHNS, CDR2 SASEGT, per germline. This CDR3 region has 18 residues. CDR3 sequence: CASIISGTELRAGNEQFF. CDR3 in DNA: TGTGCCAGCATTATCTCCGGGACAGAATTAAGGGCGGGGAATGAGCAGTTCTTC.